The source of this TCR beta chain is a study of neoadjuvant nivolumab and ipilimumab in lung cancer. Study-wide findings and caveats: TCR richness and clonality were higher in tumors than adjacent uninvolved lung. A small number of samples were TCR sequenced. Resected-tumor TCR richness correlated positively with pretherapy blood richness.

This clone was seen just once. No antigen is known for it. V was pared by 6 bases and J by 10 bases, with 10 bases between. CDR1 is SEHNR, CDR2 FQNEAQ, per germline (reference sequence). The CDR3 spans 11 residues. Produced via immunoSEQ multiplex PCR; TCRdb's table is partial and in-frame only. The sample contains 8,500 to 10,000 clones, more than 70% of which appear only once. The sequence was obtained from an adult with non-small cell lung cancer. Some clones in this sample may be carry-over from other donors' samples. This material consisted of tumor tissue, taken after neoadjuvant nivolumab, alone or with ipilimumab, at or shortly before surgery. The chain employs TRBV7-9 and TRBJ2-1; D possibly uses TRBD1 or TRBD2 (6 bases each). CDR3 nucleotides: TGTGCCAGCAGGCAAGGGGGGGAGCAGTTCTTC. It specifies CASRQGGEQFF.